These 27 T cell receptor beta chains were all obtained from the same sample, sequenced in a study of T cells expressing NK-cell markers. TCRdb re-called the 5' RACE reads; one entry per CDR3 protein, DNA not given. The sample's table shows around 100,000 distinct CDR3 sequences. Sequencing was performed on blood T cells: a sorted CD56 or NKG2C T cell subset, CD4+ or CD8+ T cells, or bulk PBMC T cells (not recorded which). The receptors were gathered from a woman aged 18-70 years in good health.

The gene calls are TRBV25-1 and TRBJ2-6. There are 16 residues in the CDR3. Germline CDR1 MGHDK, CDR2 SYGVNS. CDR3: CASSEYTGSGANVLTF.

CDR3 protein: CASSLVGVASGGDNEQFF. The rearrangement links TRBV11-1 to TRBJ2-1; the D call of TRBD2 rests on TCRdb alone, since no DNA is present to check it. The CDR3 length is 18 residues. Germline V CDR1 and CDR2: SGHAT, FQDESV (reference sequence).

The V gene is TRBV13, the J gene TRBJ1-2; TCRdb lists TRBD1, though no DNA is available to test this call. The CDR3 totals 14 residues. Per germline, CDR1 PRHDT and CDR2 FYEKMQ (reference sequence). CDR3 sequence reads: CASSRQGANYGYTF.

The CDR3 protein is CSAREGGSSEKLFF. This chain links TRBV20-1 with TRBJ1-4; TCRdb gives TRBD1 as the D gene, but with no DNA this cannot be confirmed. The CDR3 totals 14 residues. Per the germline V gene, CDR1 is DFQATT and CDR2 is SNEGSKA (reference sequence).

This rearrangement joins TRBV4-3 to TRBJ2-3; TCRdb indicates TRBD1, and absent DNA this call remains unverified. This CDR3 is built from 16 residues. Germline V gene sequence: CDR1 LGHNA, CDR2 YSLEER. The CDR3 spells CASSQDWGLSTDTQYF.

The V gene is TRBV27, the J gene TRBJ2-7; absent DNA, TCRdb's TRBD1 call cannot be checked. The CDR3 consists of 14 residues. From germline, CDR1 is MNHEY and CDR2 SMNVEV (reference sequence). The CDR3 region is CASGDRGLPGEQYF.

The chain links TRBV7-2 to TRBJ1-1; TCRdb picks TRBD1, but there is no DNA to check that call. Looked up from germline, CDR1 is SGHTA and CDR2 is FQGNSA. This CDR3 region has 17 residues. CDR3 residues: CASSLGSRQGPSTEAFF. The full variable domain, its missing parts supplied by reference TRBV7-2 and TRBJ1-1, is GAGVSQSPSNKVTEKGKDVELRCDPISGHTALYWYRQSLGQGLEFLIYFQGNSAPDKSGLPSDRFSAERTGGSVSTLTIQRTQQEDSAVYLCASSLGSRQGPSTEAFFGQGTRLTVV.

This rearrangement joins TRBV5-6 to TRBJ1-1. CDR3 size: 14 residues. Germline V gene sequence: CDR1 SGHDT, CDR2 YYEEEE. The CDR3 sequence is CASSLPVMNTEAFF.

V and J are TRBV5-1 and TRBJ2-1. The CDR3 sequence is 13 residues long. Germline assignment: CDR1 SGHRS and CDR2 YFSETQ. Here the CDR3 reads CASSLGRATEQFF.

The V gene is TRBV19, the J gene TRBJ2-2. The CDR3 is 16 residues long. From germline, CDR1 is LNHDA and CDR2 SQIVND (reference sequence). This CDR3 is CASSRIIALGTGELFF.

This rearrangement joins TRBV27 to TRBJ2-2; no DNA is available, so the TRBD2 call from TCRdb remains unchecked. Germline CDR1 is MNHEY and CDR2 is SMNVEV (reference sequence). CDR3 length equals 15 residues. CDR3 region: CASSREEGISGELFF.

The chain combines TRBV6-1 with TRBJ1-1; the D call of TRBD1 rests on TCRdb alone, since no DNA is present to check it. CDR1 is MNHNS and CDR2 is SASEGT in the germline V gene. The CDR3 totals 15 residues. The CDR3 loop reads CASSTTGTMNTEAFF.

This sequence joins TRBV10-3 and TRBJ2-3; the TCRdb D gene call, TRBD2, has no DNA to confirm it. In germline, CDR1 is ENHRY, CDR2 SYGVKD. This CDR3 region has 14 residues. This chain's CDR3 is CAVGLAGGADTQYF.

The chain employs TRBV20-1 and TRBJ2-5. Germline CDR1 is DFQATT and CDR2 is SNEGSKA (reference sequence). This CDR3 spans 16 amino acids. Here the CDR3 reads CSASPEWWSYQETQYF.

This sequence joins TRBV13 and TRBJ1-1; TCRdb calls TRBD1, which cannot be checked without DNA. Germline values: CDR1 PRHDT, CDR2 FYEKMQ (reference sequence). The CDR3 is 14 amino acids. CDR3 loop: CASSLDAGSDEAFF.

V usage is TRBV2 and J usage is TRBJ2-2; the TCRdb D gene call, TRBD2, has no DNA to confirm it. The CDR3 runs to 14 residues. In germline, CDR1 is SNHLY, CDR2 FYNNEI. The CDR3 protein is CASPSGSDTGELFF.

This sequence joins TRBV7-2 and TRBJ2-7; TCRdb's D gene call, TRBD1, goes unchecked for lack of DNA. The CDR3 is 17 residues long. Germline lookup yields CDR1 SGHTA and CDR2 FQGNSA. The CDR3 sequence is CASSATETGHDLYEQYF.

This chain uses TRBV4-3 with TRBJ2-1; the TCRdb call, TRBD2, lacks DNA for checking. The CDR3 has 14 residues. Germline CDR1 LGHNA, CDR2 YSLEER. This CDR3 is CASSHTGGPYEQFF.

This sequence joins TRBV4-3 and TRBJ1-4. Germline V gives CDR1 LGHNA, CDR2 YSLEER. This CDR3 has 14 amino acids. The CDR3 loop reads CASSQDSWGEKLFF.

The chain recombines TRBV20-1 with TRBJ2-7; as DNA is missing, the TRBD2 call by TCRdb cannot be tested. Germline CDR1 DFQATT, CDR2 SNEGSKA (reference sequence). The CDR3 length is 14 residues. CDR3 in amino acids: CSAAPRLAAYEQYF.

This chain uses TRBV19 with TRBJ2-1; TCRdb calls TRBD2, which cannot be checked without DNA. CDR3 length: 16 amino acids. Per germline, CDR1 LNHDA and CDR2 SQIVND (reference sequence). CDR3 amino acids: CASSISAGGSSNEQFF.

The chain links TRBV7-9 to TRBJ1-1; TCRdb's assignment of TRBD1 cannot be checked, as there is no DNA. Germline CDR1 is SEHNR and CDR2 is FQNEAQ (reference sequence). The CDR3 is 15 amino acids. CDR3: CASSLAPGYGGEAFF.

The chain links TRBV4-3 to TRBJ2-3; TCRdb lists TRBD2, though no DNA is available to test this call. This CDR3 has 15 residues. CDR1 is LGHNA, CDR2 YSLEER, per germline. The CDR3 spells CASSQASGGLDTQYF.

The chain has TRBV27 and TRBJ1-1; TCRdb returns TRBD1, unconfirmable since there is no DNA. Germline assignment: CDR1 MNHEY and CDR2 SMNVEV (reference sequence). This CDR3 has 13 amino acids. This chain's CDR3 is CASSLSGRLEAFF.

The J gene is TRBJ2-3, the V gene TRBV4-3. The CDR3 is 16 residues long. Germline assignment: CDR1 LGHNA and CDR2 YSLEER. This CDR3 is CASSQGGLGSTDTQYF.

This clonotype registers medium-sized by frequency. CDR3 amino acids: CSARARVEAGELFF. The rearrangement uses TRBV20-1 and TRBJ2-2; no DNA is available, so the TRBD1 call from TCRdb remains unchecked. The germline CDR1 and CDR2 sequences are DFQATT and SNEGSKA (reference sequence). CDR3 length: 14 residues.

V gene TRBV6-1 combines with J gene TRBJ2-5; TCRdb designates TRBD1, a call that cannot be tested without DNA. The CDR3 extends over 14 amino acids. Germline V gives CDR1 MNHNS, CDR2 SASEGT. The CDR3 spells CASRAGTGLETQYF.